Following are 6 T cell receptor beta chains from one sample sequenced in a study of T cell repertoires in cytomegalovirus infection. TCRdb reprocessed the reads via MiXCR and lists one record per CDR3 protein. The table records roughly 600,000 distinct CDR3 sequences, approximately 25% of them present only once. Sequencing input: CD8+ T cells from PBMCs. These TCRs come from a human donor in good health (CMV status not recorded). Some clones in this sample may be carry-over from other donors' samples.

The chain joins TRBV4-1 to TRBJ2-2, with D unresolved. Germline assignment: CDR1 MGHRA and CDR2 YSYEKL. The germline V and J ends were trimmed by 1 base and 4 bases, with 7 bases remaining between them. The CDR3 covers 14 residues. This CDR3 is CASSQAVLTGELFF. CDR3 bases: TGCGCCAGCAGCCAAGCTGTCCTCACCGGGGAGCTGTTTTTT.

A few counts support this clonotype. In DNA, the CDR3 is TGCAGCGTTGAGTGGGGGTTGGGAGATACGCAGTATTTT. Translated, it gives CSVEWGLGDTQYF. The chain uses TRBV29-1 and TRBJ2-3; D possibly uses TRBD1 or TRBD2 (5 bases each). Trimming removed 3 bases at V and 5 bases at J, with 12 bases between. Germline CDR1 SQVTM, CDR2 ANQGSEA. CDR3 length: 13 amino acids.

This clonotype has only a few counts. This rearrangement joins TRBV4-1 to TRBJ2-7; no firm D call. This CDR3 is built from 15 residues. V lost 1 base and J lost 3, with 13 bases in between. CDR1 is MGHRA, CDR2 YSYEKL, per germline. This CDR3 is CASSQVVGSSYEQYF. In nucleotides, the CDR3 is TGCGCCAGCAGCCAAGTAGTGGGTTCGAGCTACGAGCAGTACTTC.

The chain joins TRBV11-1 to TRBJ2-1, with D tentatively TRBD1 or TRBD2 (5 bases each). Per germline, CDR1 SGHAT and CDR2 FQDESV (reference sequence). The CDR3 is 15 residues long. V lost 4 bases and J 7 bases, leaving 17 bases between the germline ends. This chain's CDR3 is CASSSPGPGGNEQFF. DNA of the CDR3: TGTGCCAGCAGCTCCCCGGGGCCCGGTGGGAATGAGCAGTTCTTC.

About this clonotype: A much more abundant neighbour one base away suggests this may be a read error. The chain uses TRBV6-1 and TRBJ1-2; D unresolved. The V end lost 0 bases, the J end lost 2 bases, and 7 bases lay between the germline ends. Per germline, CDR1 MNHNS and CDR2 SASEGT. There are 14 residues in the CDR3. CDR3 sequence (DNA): TGTGCCAGCAGTGAAGCTCACGGAAACTATGGCTACACCTTC. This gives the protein CASSEAHGNYGYTF.

As DNA, the CDR3 is TGTGCCAGCACACAGGGGTATGAGCAGTTCTTC. It specifies CASTQGYEQFF. This rearrangement joins TRBV9 to TRBJ2-1; 7 bases are shared with TRBD1. The germline gives CDR1 SGDLS, CDR2 YYNGEE. CDR3 length: 11 residues. Trimming took 6 bases from V and 8 from J; bases not matched to a gene: 2. Full variable domain (remainder filled in from reference TRBV9 and TRBJ2-1): DSGVTQTPKHLITATGQRVTLRCSPRSGDLSVYWYQQSLDQGLQFLIQYYNGEERAKGNILERFSAQQFPDLHSELNLSSLELGDSALYFCASTQGYEQFFGPGTRLTVL.